A single sample is the source of the 15 T cell receptor beta chains below, sequenced in a study of cytotoxic CD8 clonotypes in ibrutinib-treated CLL (dated by TCRdb to about 2021). The library came from the immunoSEQ multiplex PCR assay. TCRdb holds this immuneACCESS table with in-frame rearrangements only. Some clones are missing; in checked studies, unresolved V genes explain under half, and the rest has no known cause. The sample table lists approximately 280,000 clones, 76% of them with a count of one. The biggest ten clones account for around 5.1% of the sample. The time point label for this specimen denotes: progressive disease on ibrutinib. The source was PBMCs, collected at disease progression, from a patient treated with ibrutinib. All receptors come from a human donor with chronic lymphocytic leukemia.

The J gene is TRBJ1-1, the V gene TRBV7-6, with D possibly being TRBD1 (5 bases). This CDR3 contains 15 residues. CDR1 and CDR2 (germline): SGHVS, FNYEAQ. V lost 4 bases to trimming and J lost 3 bases, with 15 bases between them. CDR3 bases: TGTGCCAGCAGCTCGGGACCGTTAATTTACACTGAAGCTTTCTTT. This encodes CASSSGPLIYTEAFF.

This clone was detected a few times. The rearrangement uses TRBV7-2 and TRBJ1-2; the match to TRBD1 covers 8 bases. Germline CDR1 reads SGHTA; CDR2 reads FQGNSA. V gave up 2 bases and J gave up 6 bases; unmatched junction bases: 2. The CDR3 is 13 amino acids. Written as DNA, the CDR3 is TGTGCCAGCAGCTTAATGACAGGGGATGGCTACACCTTC. It codes for CASSLMTGDGYTF.

The gene calls are TRBV10-1 and TRBJ2-3; D might be TRBD2 (6 bases). The CDR3 spans 13 residues. Germline lookup yields CDR1 WNHNN and CDR2 SYGVQD (reference sequence). V lost 7 bases to trimming and J lost 2 bases, with 10 bases between them. In DNA form, the CDR3 reads TGCGCCAGCACCGGGGGACCCACAGATACGCAGTATTTT. Protein: CASTGGPTDTQYF.

This clone was seen just once. The J gene is TRBJ2-5, the V gene TRBV18; D call uncertain. Trimming took off 3 bases at V and 9 bases at J, with 11 bases between the two ends. Germline CDR1 and CDR2: KGHSH and LQKENI. This CDR3 contains 12 residues. CDR3 coding DNA: TGTGCCAGCTCACCCGGAGAATCTGCCCAGTACTTC. It codes for CASSPGESAQYF. The full variable domain, its missing parts supplied by reference TRBV18 and TRBJ2-5, is NAGVMQNPRHLVRRRGQEARLRCSPMKGHSHVYWYRQLPEEGLKFMVYLQKENIIDESGMPKERFSAEFPKEGPSILRIQQVVRGDSAAYFCASSPGESAQYFGPGTRLLVL.

The chain recombines TRBV7-8 with TRBJ1-2, with D maybe TRBD1 (5 bases). Trimming shortened V by 0 bases and J by 3 bases, and 5 bases separated the two germline ends. The CDR3 is 13 residues long. Germline V CDR1 and CDR2: SGHVS, FQNEAQ. CDR3 residues: CASSLAGDYGYTF. The DNA for the CDR3 is TGTGCCAGCAGCTTAGCAGGGGACTATGGCTACACCTTC.

The chain recombines TRBV11-2 with TRBJ2-4; perhaps TRBD1 as D (5 bases). Germline CDR1 and CDR2: SGHAT and FQNNGV. This CDR3 has 12 amino acids. With 6 bases removed from V and 3 bases from J, the gap between germline ends came to 6 bases. The CDR3 sequence: CASRGVKNIQYF. CDR3 DNA: TGTGCCAGCAGAGGGGTCAAAAACATTCAGTACTTC.

This chain links TRBV14 with TRBJ2-5, with no clear D. CDR1 is SGHDN, CDR2 FVKESK, per germline. The CDR3 spans 12 residues. Trimming removed 1 base at V and 7 bases at J, with 7 bases between. The DNA of the CDR3 is TGTGCCAGCAGCCAAGGCCCCAGGACCCAGTACTTC. Translated, it gives CASSQGPRTQYF.

The genes are TRBV19 and TRBJ2-2; 9 nucleotides line up with TRBD1. V shed 6 bases, J shed 7 bases, and the junction held 9 bases outside the gene matches. The CDR3 loop spans 15 amino acids. Germline V CDR1 and CDR2: LNHDA, SQIVND (reference sequence). DNA of the CDR3: TGTGCCAGTAGCCAGGGACAGGGTTGGGTCGGGGAGCTGTTTTTT. Translated, it gives CASSQGQGWVGELFF.

This clone showed up just once. The chain joins TRBV19 to TRBJ2-2, with D perhaps being TRBD1 or TRBD2 (5 bases each). V was trimmed by 6 bases and J by 5 bases, leaving 13 bases between them. Germline CDR1 LNHDA, CDR2 SQIVND (reference sequence). The CDR3 is 14 amino acids. The CDR3 region has the DNA TGTGCCAGTAGGACAGTCACTAGGACCGGGGAGCTGTTTTTT. Its translation: CASRTVTRTGELFF.

This clone was observed once. The V and J genes are TRBV5-1 and TRBJ2-1; 10 bases fit TRBD2. With 0 bases clipped from V and 9 bases from J, the junction kept 6 bases outside the gene matches. CDR1 and CDR2 from the germline V gene are SGHRS and YFSETQ. CDR3 length equals 15 residues. The chain's CDR3 is CASSLALAGHSEQFF. In DNA form, the CDR3 reads TGCGCCAGCAGCTTGGCACTAGCGGGACACTCTGAGCAGTTCTTC.

The chain employs TRBV28 and TRBJ1-5; the D gene is possibly TRBD1 (5 bases). CDR1 and CDR2 from the germline V gene are MDHEN and SYDVKM. V lost 10 bases, J lost 3 bases, and 10 bases lay in between. The CDR3 totals 12 residues. CDR3 amino acids: CATMTANQPQHF. CDR3 nucleotide sequence: TGTGCCACGATGACAGCCAATCAGCCCCAGCATTTT.

This chain links TRBV18 with TRBJ2-2, with D possibly being TRBD2 (6 bases). The CDR3 has 16 residues. CDR1 is KGHSH and CDR2 is LQKENI in the germline V gene. Trimming pared 0 bases from V and 2 bases from J, leaving 10 bases between. CDR3 DNA sequence: TGTGCCAGCTCACCACCGTGGAGGGTCAACACCGGGGAGCTGTTTTTT. It translates to CASSPPWRVNTGELFF.

This chain connects TRBV18 to TRBJ2-5; D unclear. Germline CDR1 reads KGHSH; CDR2 reads LQKENI. The V end was cut by 3 bases, the J end by 6 bases, with 8 bases between. The CDR3 extends over 12 amino acids. In DNA, the CDR3 is TGTGCCAGCTCACCCGGTGTGAAGACCCAGTACTTC. Translating gives CASSPGVKTQYF.

The rearrangement joins TRBV7-2 to TRBJ2-3; 7 positions match TRBD2. The CDR3 runs to 15 residues. The trim removed 6 bases at V and 2 bases at J, leaving 8 bases unmatched. Germline V gene data show CDR1 as SGHTA and CDR2 as FQGNSA. The CDR3 nucleotides are TGTGCCAGCAGGCTAGCGGTCCGGCCCACAGATACGCAGTATTTT. Protein sequence: CASRLAVRPTDTQYF.

There are a few counts of this clone. This rearrangement joins TRBV14 to TRBJ2-7; possible D gene TRBD1, 5 bases. The length of the CDR3 is 13 residues. Trimming left V 4 bases short and J 4 bases short, with 11 bases between. Germline V gene data show CDR1 as SGHDN and CDR2 as FVKESK. As DNA, the CDR3 is TGTGCCAGCAGCCGCCACGACAGATACGAGCAGTACTTC. Amino acids: CASSRHDRYEQYF.